This T cell receptor (beta chain) was found in a study of neoadjuvant anti-PD-1 for oral cavity cancer. Overall study: Non-progressing patients received a fourth nivolumab dose near day 43, then surgery on days 50-56.

Regarding this clone: Its target is unknown.

Trimming removed 7 bases from V and 4 bases from J; junction bases left unmatched: 10. CDR1 is SQVTM and CDR2 is ANQGSEA in the germline V gene. The CDR3 runs 17 residues. Findings and limits, study-wide: Higher pretreatment blood Treg/Th17 ratios correlated with higher pretreatment blood and lower post-treatment tumor TCRbeta clonality.

Time point specified: after neoadjuvant nivolumab, at surgical resection. Patients were newly diagnosed with stage II-IVA oral cavity squamous cell carcinoma without prior systemic or radiation treatment. Most PBMC samples had around 480 ng input DNA in six replicates. Clones were sequenced by immunoSEQ multiplex PCR, and TCRdb holds only the in-frame ones, with some missing. Of fewer than 90,000 clones detected, roughly 84% appear once; the ten largest clones hold nearly 3.5%. The starting material was PBMCs, obtained after nivolumab (anti-PD-1) treatment. This TCR came from a person between 40 and 79 years old with oral cavity squamous cell carcinoma. This sequence joins TRBV29-1 and TRBJ2-6; 13 bases align to TRBD2. Here the CDR3 reads CSAQLAGGTIGANVLTF. The CDR3 nucleotides are TGCAGCGCCCAACTAGCGGGAGGGACAATAGGGGCCAACGTCCTGACTTTC.